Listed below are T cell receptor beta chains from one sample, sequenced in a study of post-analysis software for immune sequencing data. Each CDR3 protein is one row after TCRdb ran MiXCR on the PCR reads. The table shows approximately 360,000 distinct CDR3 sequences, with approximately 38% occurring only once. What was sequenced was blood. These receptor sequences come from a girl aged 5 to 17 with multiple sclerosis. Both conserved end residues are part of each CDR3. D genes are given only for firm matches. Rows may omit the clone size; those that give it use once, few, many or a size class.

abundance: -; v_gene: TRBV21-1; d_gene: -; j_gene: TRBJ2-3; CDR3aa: CASSKANVRVSSTDTQYF; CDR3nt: TGTGCCAGCAGCAAAGCGAATGTCCGCGTGTCTAGCACAGATACGCAGTATTTT
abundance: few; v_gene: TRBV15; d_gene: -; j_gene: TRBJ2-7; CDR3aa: CATSNRGSYEQYF; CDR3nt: TGTGCCACCAGCAACCGGGGCTCCTACGAGCAGTACTTC
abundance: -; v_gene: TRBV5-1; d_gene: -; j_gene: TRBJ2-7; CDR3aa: CASRQEAPGLIGEQYF; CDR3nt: TGCGCCAGCAGACAAGAAGCTCCAGGCCTGATAGGCGAGCAGTACTTC
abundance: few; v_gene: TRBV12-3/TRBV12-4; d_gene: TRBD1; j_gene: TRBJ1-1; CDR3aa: CASSGHRGRNTEAFF; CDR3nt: TGTGCCAGCAGTGGACACAGGGGGAGAAACACTGAAGCTTTCTTT
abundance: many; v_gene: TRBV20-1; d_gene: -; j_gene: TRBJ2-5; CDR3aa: CSASRAGATGETQYF; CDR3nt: TGCAGTGCTAGCCGGGCGGGGGCTACCGGGGAGACCCAGTACTTC
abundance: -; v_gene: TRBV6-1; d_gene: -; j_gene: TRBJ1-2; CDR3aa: CASRPRGKDYDYTF; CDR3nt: TGTGCCAGCAGGCCGCGGGGAAAGGACTATGACTACACCTTC
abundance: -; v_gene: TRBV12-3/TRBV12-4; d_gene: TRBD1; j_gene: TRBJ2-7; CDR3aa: CASSQGAQGYEQYF; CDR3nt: TGTGCCAGCAGTCAGGGGGCGCAGGGGTACGAGCAGTACTTC
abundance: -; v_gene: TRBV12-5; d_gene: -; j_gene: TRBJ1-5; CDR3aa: CASGLGQPNQPQHF; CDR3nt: TGTGCTAGTGGTTTAGGGCAGCCCAATCAGCCCCAGCATTTT
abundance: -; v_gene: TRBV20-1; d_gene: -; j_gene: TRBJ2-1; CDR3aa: CSARDHSGGSSYNEQFF; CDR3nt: TGCAGTGCTAGGGACCATTCGGGTGGGAGCTCCTACAATGAGCAGTTCTTC
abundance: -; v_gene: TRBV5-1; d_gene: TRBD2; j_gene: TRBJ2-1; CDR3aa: CASSLTAGGNNEQFF; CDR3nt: TGCGCCAGCAGCTTGACAGCGGGGGGCAACAATGAGCAGTTCTTC
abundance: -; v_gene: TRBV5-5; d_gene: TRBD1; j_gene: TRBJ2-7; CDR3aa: CASSLQTGGTTYEQYF; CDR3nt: TGTGCCAGCAGCTTACAGACAGGGGGAACCACCTACGAGCAGTACTTC